This T cell receptor beta chain was recovered during a study of blood T cell repertoires in COVID-19 (dated by TCRdb to 2019 to 2021). Looking at the study overall: The collaborator samples originated in the United States, Italy and Spain and spanned the acute and convalescent phases of COVID-19. The material from the prospective study consisted of cDNA or gDNA derived from T cells, B-cell-depleted T cells, or PBMCs. The dataset comprised deeply sampled blood TCRbeta repertoires from subjects exposed to, actively infected with, or recovered from COVID-19. The repertoires were made available in a free public database intended to serve as a resource for research on the immune response to SARS-CoV-2. The samples were drawn from the first 160 participants of the ongoing ImmuneRACE study and from 950 to 1,500 subjects provided by 6 global collaborators. Nearly every sample came with metadata listing a de-identified subject ID, COVID-19 status, age in years and sex. Where available, HLA class I and class II types were obtained from metadata supplied by the sample provider rather than from assay-based typing. The research as a whole found: How much clinical and demographic metadata was included differed by source and by participant, and the metadata was provided uncurated.

The germline V gene (reference sequence) supplies CDR1 LNHDA and CDR2 SQIVND. The germline ends are 14 bases apart after V is trimmed by 1 base and J by 4 bases. Including the terminal cysteine and phenylalanine, the CDR3 comprises 15 residues. The sequence is cut down to CDR3 DNA, 45 bases in frame from base 1. To note about this clone: It has no known antigen specificity. One base away there is no much larger clone; base qualities are not given.

Whole blood was collected in K2EDTA tubes by collaborating institutions according to the institutions' own protocols. For TCRbeta analysis, collaborators shipped samples as frozen whole blood, isolated PBMCs, or DNA extracted from either of those sample types. TCRbeta CDR3 regions were amplified from genomic DNA by means of the immunoSEQ Assay, a bias-controlled multiplex PCR. As for how the authors treated the data: Within the assay, amplification of reference gene primers was used to estimate how many nucleated cells each sample contained. To quantify the absolute abundance of each unique TCRbeta CDR3 rearrangement, sequence reads were collapsed and filtered. For each sample, productive Simpson clonality was calculated as the square root of Simpson's diversity index over productive rearrangements. TCRdb limited this immuneACCESS table to in-frame rearrangements with V and J called. A share of clones is missing; checked studies link under half to unresolved V genes, and the rest is unexplained. V and J calls and clone size follow that table, whereas D and trimming were derived from the DNA. For this sample there are fewer than 250,000 clones; roughly nine tenths appear just once. The biggest ten clones account for more than 0.95% of the sample.

The V and J genes are TRBV19 and TRBJ2-7; a weak D assignment points to TRBD1 (5 bases agree). The sequence came from a man aged 25 to 40 with acute or convalescent COVID-19. Sequencing was performed on peripheral blood. The nucleotides are TGTGCCAGTAGTATAGGTGGTCTGGGGCGTTACGAGCAGTACTTC. It translates as CASSIGGLGRYEQYF.